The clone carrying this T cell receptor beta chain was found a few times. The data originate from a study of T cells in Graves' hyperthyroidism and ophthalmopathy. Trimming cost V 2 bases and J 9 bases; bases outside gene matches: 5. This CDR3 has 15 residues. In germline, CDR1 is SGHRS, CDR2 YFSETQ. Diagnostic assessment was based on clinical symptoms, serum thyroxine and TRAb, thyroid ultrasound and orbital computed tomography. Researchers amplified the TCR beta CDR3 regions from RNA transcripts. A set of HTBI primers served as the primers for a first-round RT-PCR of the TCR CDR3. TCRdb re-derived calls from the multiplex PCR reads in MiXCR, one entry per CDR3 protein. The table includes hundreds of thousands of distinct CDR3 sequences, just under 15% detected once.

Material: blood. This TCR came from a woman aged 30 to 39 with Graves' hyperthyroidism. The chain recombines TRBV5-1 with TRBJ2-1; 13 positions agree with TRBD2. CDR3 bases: TGCGCCAGCAGCTTAGGACTAGCGGGAGTTGCTGAGCAGTTCTTC. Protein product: CASSLGLAGVAEQFF.